The 5 T cell receptor beta chains listed next were all sequenced from one sample in a study of T cells in Graves' hyperthyroidism and ophthalmopathy. From RNA transcripts, TCR beta CDR3 regions were amplified. First-round RT-PCR of the TCR CDR3 relied on the HTBI primer set. From the multiplex PCR reads, TCRdb called clonotypes with MiXCR, one entry per CDR3 protein. The data hold under 350,000 distinct CDR3 sequences, with approximately 13% observed a single time. The sample consisted of blood. All receptors come from a woman between 40 and 55 years old with Graves' hyperthyroidism.

This clonotype showed up many times. The genes are TRBV6-1 and TRBJ2-5; the D is unclear. Germline V gene data show CDR1 as MNHNS and CDR2 as SASEGT. Trimming took 5 bases from V and 4 from J, leaving 8 bases between them. The CDR3 loop spans 12 amino acids. In DNA, the CDR3 is TGTGCCAGCAGTTCCGAGACAGAGACCCAGTACTTC. Its translation: CASSSETETQYF.

The V gene is TRBV20-1, the J gene TRBJ2-7; no reliable D call. The CDR3 consists of 11 residues. In germline, CDR1 is DFQATT, CDR2 SNEGSKA (reference sequence). Trimming pared 3 bases from V and 3 bases from J, leaving 6 bases between. The CDR3 spells CSARLLYEQYF. The CDR3 DNA reads as TGCAGTGCTAGGCTCCTCTACGAGCAGTACTTC.

The gene calls are TRBV7-9 and TRBJ1-1; 9 nucleotides agree with TRBD1. After removal of 5 bases from V and 5 bases from J, the junction contained 6 bases not matched to a gene. This CDR3 is 14 amino acids long. Germline-derived CDR1 and CDR2 are SEHNR and FQNEAQ (reference sequence). CDR3 in amino acids: CASSKGQGSTEAFF. The CDR3 region has the DNA TGTGCCAGCAGCAAGGGACAGGGATCGACTGAAGCTTTCTTT.

The table lists this clonotype with many counts. The V gene is TRBV27, the J gene TRBJ2-7; 11 bases match TRBD2. This CDR3 contains 18 residues. J was trimmed by 2 bases and V by 0 bases; bases with no gene match: 9. Germline V gene lookup returns CDR1 MNHEY and CDR2 SMNVEV (reference sequence). CDR3 residues: CASSLSGKGLAEPYEQYF. As DNA, the CDR3 is TGTGCCAGCAGTTTATCGGGCAAGGGACTAGCGGAGCCCTACGAGCAGTACTTC.

This clonotype was recorded many times. J is TRBJ2-5 and V is TRBV27; 14 bases agree with TRBD2. This CDR3 has 16 amino acids. Germline CDR1 and CDR2: MNHEY and SMNVEV (reference sequence). V lost 5 bases, J lost 5 bases, and 7 bases stayed unmatched. Here the CDR3 reads CASSPWTSGRRETQYF. CDR3 bases: TGTGCCAGCAGTCCTTGGACTAGCGGGAGGCGGGAGACCCAGTACTTC.